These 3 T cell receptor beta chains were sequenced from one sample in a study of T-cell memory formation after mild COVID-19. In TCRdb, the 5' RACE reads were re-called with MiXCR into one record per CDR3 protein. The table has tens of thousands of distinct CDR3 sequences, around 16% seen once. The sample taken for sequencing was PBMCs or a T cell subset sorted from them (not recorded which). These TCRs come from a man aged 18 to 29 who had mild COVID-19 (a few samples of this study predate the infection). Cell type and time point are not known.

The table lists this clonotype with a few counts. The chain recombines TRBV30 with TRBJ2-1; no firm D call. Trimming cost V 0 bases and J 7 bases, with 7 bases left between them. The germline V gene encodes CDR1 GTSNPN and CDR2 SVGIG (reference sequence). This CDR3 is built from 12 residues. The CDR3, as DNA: TGTGCCTGGAGTGTAATGGGAAATGAGCAGTTCTTC. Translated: CAWSVMGNEQFF.

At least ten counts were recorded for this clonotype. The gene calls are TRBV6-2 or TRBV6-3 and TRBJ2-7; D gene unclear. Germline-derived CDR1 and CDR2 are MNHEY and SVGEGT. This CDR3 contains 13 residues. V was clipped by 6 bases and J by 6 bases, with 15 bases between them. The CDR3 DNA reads TGTGCCAGCAGCCAGTCGTCGGGCGGCGAGCAGTACTTC. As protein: CASSQSSGGEQYF.

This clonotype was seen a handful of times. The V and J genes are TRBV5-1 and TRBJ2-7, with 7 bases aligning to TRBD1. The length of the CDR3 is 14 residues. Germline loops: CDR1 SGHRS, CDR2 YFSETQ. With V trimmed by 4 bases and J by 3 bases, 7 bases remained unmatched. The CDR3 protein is CASSGTGTDYEQYF. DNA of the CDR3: TGCGCCAGCAGCGGAACCGGGACAGACTACGAGCAGTACTTC.